The 24 T cell receptor beta chains below come from one sample, sequenced in a study of shared clonotypes between healthy human individuals. The protocol was immunoSEQ multiplex PCR, while the TCRdb copy is restricted to in-frame clones and leaves out a portion. The sample shows about 230,000 clones, 60% to 80% of them seen only once. Sequenced material: memory CD4+ T cells sorted from blood. Subset indicated: CD45RA-negative fraction. These TCRs come from a man aged 30 to 39 in good health.

Notes on this clone: This sample also contains other DNA sequences that code for the same CDR3. This chain uses TRBV7-9 with TRBJ1-1; D is undetermined. With 6 bases removed from V and 8 bases from J, the gap between germline ends came to 7 bases. Germline CDR1 reads SEHNR; CDR2 reads FQNEAQ (reference sequence). The length of the CDR3 is 10 residues. As DNA, the CDR3 is TGTGCCAGCAGGACCATAGAAGCTTTCTTT. The encoded protein is CASRTIEAFF.

CDR3 amino acids: CASSTTGQAGANNYGYTF. CDR3 DNA sequence: TGTGCCAGTAGTACGACGGGACAGGCCGGCGCCAATAACTATGGCTACACCTTC. J is TRBJ1-2 and V is TRBV19; 8 nucleotides match TRBD1. The CDR3 contains 18 residues. CDR1 LNHDA and CDR2 SQIVND come from the germline V gene (reference sequence). Trimming at V came to 4 bases and at J to 1 base, leaving 14 bases not matched to a gene.

This chain uses TRBV6-4 with TRBJ2-3; D not resolved. CDR3 length: 13 residues. V gave up 0 bases and J gave up 9 bases, with 10 bases separating them. Looked up from germline, CDR1 is MRHNA and CDR2 is SNTAGT. CDR3 loop: CASSDSWGGTQYF. The CDR3 DNA reads as TGTGCCAGCAGTGACTCTTGGGGTGGCACGCAGTATTTT.

The rearrangement joins TRBV5-6 to TRBJ2-7; 8 bases are shared with TRBD1. The CDR3 is made up of 13 amino acids. The V segment lost 3 bases and the J segment 5 bases; nucleotides outside the gene matches: 4. Germline loops: CDR1 SGHDT, CDR2 YYEEEE. The DNA of the CDR3 is TGTGCCAGCAGCTCTGACAGGGGTGACGAGCAGTACTTC. It specifies CASSSDRGDEQYF.

J is TRBJ2-6 and V is TRBV7-2, with 7 bases lining up with TRBD1. V was pared by 3 bases and J by 1 base, with 3 bases of the junction left unmatched. Germline V gene sequence: CDR1 SGHTA, CDR2 FQGNSA. The CDR3 is 16 amino acids. The CDR3 spells CASSFQTGSGANVLTF. The DNA of the CDR3 is TGTGCCAGCAGCTTTCAGACAGGGTCTGGGGCCAACGTCCTGACTTTC. The entire variable domain, with the rest obtained from reference TRBV7-2 and TRBJ2-6, is as follows: GAGVSQSPSNKVTEKGKDVELRCDPISGHTALYWYRQSLGQGLEFLIYFQGNSAPDKSGLPSDRFSAERTGGSVSTLTIQRTQQEDSAVYLCASSFQTGSGANVLTFGAGSRLTVL.

V usage is TRBV5-1 and J usage is TRBJ1-3, with D possibly matching TRBD1 (5 bases). Deletions cut 8 bases from V and 0 bases from J, with 21 bases between. The CDR3 extends over 17 amino acids. Germline CDR1 reads SGHRS; CDR2 reads YFSETQ. CDR3 bases: TGCGCCAGTCGGAGGGCCGGGGCAGGGCCCTCTGGAAACACCATATATTTT. Translation: CASRRAGAGPSGNTIYF. Variable domain in full (rest from reference TRBV5-1 and TRBJ1-3): KAGVTQTPRYLIKTRGQQVTLSCSPISGHRSVSWYQQTPGQGLQFLFEYFSETQRNKGNFPGRFSGRQFSNSRSEMNVSTLELGDSALYLCASRRAGAGPSGNTIYFGEGSWLTVV.

The chain uses TRBV6-1 and TRBJ1-1; no clear D. The germline gives CDR1 MNHNS, CDR2 SASEGT. This CDR3 contains 14 residues. The ends were cut back, 5 bases at V and 0 bases at J, with 10 bases in the middle. CDR3: CASSWLDMNTEAFF. The CDR3 nucleotides read TGTGCCAGCAGTTGGTTAGACATGAACACTGAAGCTTTCTTT.

The sample holds one count of this clone. This sequence joins TRBV5-4 and TRBJ1-5; D is perhaps TRBD1 (6 bases). Trimming removed 1 base from V and 2 bases from J, with 10 bases in between. Germline CDR1 and CDR2: SGHNT and YYREEE (reference sequence). The CDR3 length is 15 residues. The CDR3 DNA is TGTGCCAGCAGCTTGTATGCAGGGGGCAATCAGCCCCAGCATTTT. Translating gives CASSLYAGGNQPQHF.

The chain has TRBV7-2 and TRBJ2-5; 8 bases are a match to TRBD2. V lost 0 bases, J lost 5 bases, and 2 bases stayed unmatched. Germline values: CDR1 SGHTA, CDR2 FQGNSA. The CDR3 covers 14 residues. CDR3 amino acids: CASSLASGTETQYF. The CDR3 DNA sequence: TGTGCCAGCAGCTTAGCTAGCGGGACTGAGACCCAGTACTTC.

The V and J genes are TRBV9 and TRBJ2-1, with D tentatively TRBD2 (6 bases). The V gene lost 10 bases and the J gene lost 4 bases, with 21 bases spanning the gap. The CDR3 is 15 amino acids. Germline V gene data show CDR1 as SGDLS and CDR2 as YYNGEE. The CDR3 DNA is TGTGCCTCTACAACGGGTAGCGGAGATTACAATGAGCAGTTCTTC. Translated: CASTTGSGDYNEQFF.

In this sample, this clone turned up a few times. This chain's CDR3 is CASSLAGEKLFF. As DNA, the CDR3 is TGTGCCAGCAGCTTGGCCGGGGAAAAACTGTTTTTT. The chain combines TRBV5-5 with TRBJ1-4; D remains unclear. Germline CDR1 SGHKS, CDR2 YYEKEE (reference sequence). Trimming cost V 0 bases and J 8 bases, with 5 bases left between them. The CDR3 covers 12 residues.

This chain uses TRBV5-1 with TRBJ2-1; the D is unclear. Germline V gives CDR1 SGHRS, CDR2 YFSETQ. Deletions cut 1 base from V and 6 bases from J, with 8 bases between. CDR3 length: 13 amino acids. The CDR3: CASSLFDGNEQFF. CDR3 sequence (DNA): TGCGCCAGCAGCTTGTTTGATGGCAATGAGCAGTTCTTC.

The V gene is TRBV4-1, the J gene TRBJ2-5, with 8 bases identical to TRBD1. In germline, CDR1 is MGHRA, CDR2 YSYEKL. V was clipped by 4 bases and J by 5 bases; unmatched bases: 9. The CDR3 has 15 amino acids. This chain's CDR3 is CASSLGQAIGETQYF. DNA for the CDR3: TGCGCCAGCAGCCTGGGACAGGCGATAGGGGAGACCCAGTACTTC.

V usage is TRBV7-2 and J usage is TRBJ2-6, with D perhaps given as TRBD1 or TRBD2 (5 bases each). V dropped 5 bases and J dropped 0 bases, with 14 bases sitting between them. The CDR3 contains 17 residues. Germline CDR1 reads SGHTA; CDR2 reads FQGNSA. The CDR3 DNA follows: TGTGCCAGCAGCCCCCCTAAGGGGAGCTCTGGGGCCAACGTCCTGACTTTC. Amino acids: CASSPPKGSSGANVLTF.

The chain combines TRBV2 with TRBJ1-2; D not certain. V dropped 4 bases and J dropped 4 bases, with 13 bases sitting between them. Germline CDR1 and CDR2: SNHLY and FYNNEI. The CDR3 consists of 14 residues. In nucleotides, the CDR3 is TGTGCCAGCAGTGTTCAACGGAATTCCTATGGCTACACCTTC. This codes for CASSVQRNSYGYTF.

The sample holds a few counts of this clone. The chain combines TRBV15 with TRBJ2-5; no clear D. There are 13 residues in the CDR3. The V and J ends lost 4 bases and 5 bases respectively, with 11 bases between them. Germline CDR1 is LNHNV and CDR2 is YYDKDF (reference sequence). The CDR3, as DNA: TGTGCCACCAGCACGGCGACCGTCGAGACCCAGTACTTC. Residues: CATSTATVETQYF.

CDR3 residues: CASRQTSGRSYEQYF. The CDR3 nucleotides read TGTGCCAGCAGGCAGACTAGCGGTAGATCCTACGAGCAGTACTTC. The J gene is TRBJ2-7, the V gene TRBV6-6, with 9 positions matching TRBD2. After removal of 6 bases from V and 1 base from J, the junction contained 7 bases not matched to a gene. There are 15 residues in the CDR3. The V gene's germline CDR1 is MNHNY and CDR2 SVGAGI (reference sequence).

This chain links TRBV7-3 with TRBJ1-1; unclear D gene. CDR1 and CDR2 from the germline V gene are SGHTA and FQGTGA. The CDR3 contains 13 residues. Trimming took 2 bases from V and 4 from J, leaving 8 bases between them. The CDR3 spells CASSLGWGTEAFF. CDR3 DNA: TGTGCCAGCAGCTTAGGGTGGGGCACTGAAGCTTTCTTT.

The chain recombines TRBV14 with TRBJ2-7; no clear D gene. The CDR3 has 15 amino acids. Trimming removed 3 bases from V and 3 bases from J, with 15 bases in between. CDR1 and CDR2 from the germline V gene are SGHDN and FVKESK. The CDR3 sequence: CASSQGLGMIYEQYF. CDR3 DNA sequence: TGTGCCAGCAGCCAGGGGTTGGGGATGATCTACGAGCAGTACTTC.

The gene calls are TRBV21-1 and TRBJ1-5; the D call in the table, TRBD1, was not verified against the DNA. TRBV21-1 is tagged as a pseudogene. The CDR3 has 15 residues. The CDR3 DNA sequence: TGTGCCAGCGCCTCCTTTGCCCAGGGGGGCCAGCCCCAGCATTTT. Its protein product is CASASFAQGGQPQHF.

The gene calls are TRBV9 and TRBJ2-7; no definite D call. The CDR3 is 13 residues long. From germline, CDR1 is SGDLS and CDR2 YYNGEE. Trimming removed 0 bases at V and 4 bases at J, with 8 bases between. The chain's CDR3 is CASSVVDGYEQYF. The CDR3 region has the DNA TGTGCCAGCAGCGTAGTGGACGGGTACGAGCAGTACTTC.

The chain employs TRBV11-3 and TRBJ1-3; D uncertain. Germline V gene sequence: CDR1 SGHNT, CDR2 YENEEA. V was trimmed by 4 bases and J by 0 bases, leaving 7 bases between them. This CDR3 region has 14 residues. The CDR3, as DNA: TGTGCCAGCAGCTCGGGTCCCTCTGGAAACACCATATATTTT. This translates into CASSSGPSGNTIYF.

The gene calls are TRBV7-2 and TRBJ2-2; D possibly uses TRBD1 or TRBD2 (6 bases each). The germline gives CDR1 SGHTA, CDR2 FQGNSA. Trimming took 6 bases from V and 2 from J, leaving 13 bases between them. The length of the CDR3 is 15 residues. The CDR3 is CASRGGLINTGELFF. DNA for the CDR3: TGTGCCAGCAGAGGGGGACTGATCAACACCGGGGAGCTGTTTTTT.

Comment on this clone: One end of the junction fails to match germline, which may point to a read error. This chain uses TRBV5-6 with TRBJ2-4; TRBD1 matches 7 bases. The CDR3 is made up of 13 amino acids. Germline V CDR1 and CDR2: SGHDT, YYEEEE. The CDR3 nucleotides read TGTGCCAGCAGCTTGGATAGGACAGGTTTTGACCTCTTC. The encoded protein is CASSLDRTGFDLF.